This T cell receptor (beta chain) was obtained from a study of vaccination and CD4 T cells after COVID-19. General study points: Counts of SARS-CoV-2-reactive clonotypes had a median that went from approximately 21 to 38, a nonsignificant change.

Treatment here: roughly nine-day PBMC culture with coronavirus spike peptide pools or control peptides (ViraFEST assay). Peptide pool stimulation in ViraFEST expanded antigen-specific T cells, whose TCRs were then sequenced. This clonotype appeared a few times. Its antigen is currently unknown. V lost 7 bases to trimming and J lost 0 bases; unmatched junction nucleotides: 8. The germline gives CDR1 GTSNPN, CDR2 SVGIG (reference sequence). The CDR3 is 14 residues long. Oncomine TCR Beta short-read sequencing was applied to DNA from cultured CD4+ T cells. TCRdb redid the calling of the PCR reads with MiXCR, one entry per CDR3 protein. The sample records 20,000 to 25,000 distinct CDR3 sequences, 70% being singletons.

This rearrangement joins TRBV30 to TRBJ1-1, with 7 bases identical to TRBD1. Material for sequencing was CD4+ T cells from blood, cultured in vitro. This TCR came from a human donor who had recovered from COVID-19. This CDR3 reads CAYVQGQMNTEAFF. For the CDR3, the DNA is TGTGCCTATGTCCAGGGACAGATGAACACTGAAGCTTTCTTT.